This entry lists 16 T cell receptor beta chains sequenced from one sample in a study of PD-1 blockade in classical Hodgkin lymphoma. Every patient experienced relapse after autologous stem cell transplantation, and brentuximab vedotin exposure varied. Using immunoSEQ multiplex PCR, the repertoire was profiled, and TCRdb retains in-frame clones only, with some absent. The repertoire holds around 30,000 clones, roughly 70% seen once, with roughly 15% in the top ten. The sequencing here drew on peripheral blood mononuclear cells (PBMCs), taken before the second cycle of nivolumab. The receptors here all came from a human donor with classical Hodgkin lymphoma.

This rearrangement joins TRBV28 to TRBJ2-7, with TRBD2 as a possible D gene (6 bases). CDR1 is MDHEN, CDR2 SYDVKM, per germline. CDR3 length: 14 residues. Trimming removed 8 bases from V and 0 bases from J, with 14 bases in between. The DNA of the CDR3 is TGTGCCAGCGGAGGGGAACTAGTCTCCTACGAGCAGTACTTC. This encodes CASGGELVSYEQYF.

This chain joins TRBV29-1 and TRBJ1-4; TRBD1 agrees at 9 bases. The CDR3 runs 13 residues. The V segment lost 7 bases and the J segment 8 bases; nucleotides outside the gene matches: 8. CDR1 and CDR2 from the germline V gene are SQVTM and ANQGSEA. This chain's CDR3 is CSALQGAREKLFF. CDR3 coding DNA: TGCAGCGCCCTACAGGGGGCAAGGGAAAAACTGTTTTTT.

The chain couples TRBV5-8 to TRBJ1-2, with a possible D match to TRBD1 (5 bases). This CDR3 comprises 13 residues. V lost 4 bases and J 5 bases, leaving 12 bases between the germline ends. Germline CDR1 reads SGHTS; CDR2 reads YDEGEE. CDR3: CASSPLAGYGYTF. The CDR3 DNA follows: TGTGCCAGCAGCCCCTTAGCAGGGTATGGCTACACCTTC.

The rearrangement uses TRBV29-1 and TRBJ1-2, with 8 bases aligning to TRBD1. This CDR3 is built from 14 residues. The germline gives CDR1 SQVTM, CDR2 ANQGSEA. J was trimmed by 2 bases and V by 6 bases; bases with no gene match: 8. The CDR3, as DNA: TGCAGCGTCACACAGGGGGGAAGAAACTATGGCTACACCTTC. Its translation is CSVTQGGRNYGYTF.

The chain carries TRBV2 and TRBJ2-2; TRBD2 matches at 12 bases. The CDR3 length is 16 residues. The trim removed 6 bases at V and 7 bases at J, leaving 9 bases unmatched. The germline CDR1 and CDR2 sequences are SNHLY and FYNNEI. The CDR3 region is CASRPRLAGAGGELFF. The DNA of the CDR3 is TGTGCCAGCAGGCCCAGACTAGCGGGGGCTGGCGGGGAGCTGTTTTTT.

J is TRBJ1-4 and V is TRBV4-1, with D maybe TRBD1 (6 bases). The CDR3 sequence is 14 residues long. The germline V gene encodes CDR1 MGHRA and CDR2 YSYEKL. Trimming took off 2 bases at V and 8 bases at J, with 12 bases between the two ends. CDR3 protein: CASSQPTGFEKLFF. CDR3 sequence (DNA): TGCGCCAGCAGCCAACCTACAGGGTTCGAAAAACTGTTTTTT.

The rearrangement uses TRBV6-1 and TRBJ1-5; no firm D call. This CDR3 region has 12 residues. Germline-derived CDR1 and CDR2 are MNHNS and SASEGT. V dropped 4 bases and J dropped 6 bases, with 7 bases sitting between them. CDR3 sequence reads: CASSGSFQPQHF. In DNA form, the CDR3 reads TGTGCCAGCAGTGGTAGCTTTCAGCCCCAGCATTTT.

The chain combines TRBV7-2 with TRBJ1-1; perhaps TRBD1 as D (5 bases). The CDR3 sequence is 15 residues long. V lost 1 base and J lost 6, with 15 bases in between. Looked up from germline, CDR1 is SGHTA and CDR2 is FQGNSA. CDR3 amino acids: CASSLVWGGTAEAFF. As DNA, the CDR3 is TGTGCCAGCAGCTTAGTCTGGGGGGGTACCGCTGAAGCTTTCTTT.

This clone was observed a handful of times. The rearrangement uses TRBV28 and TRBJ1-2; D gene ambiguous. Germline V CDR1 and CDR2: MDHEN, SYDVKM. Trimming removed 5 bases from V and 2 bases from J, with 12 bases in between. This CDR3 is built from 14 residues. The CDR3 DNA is TGTGCCAGCAGTCCCCCAACCTCAAACTATGGCTACACCTTC. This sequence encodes CASSPPTSNYGYTF.

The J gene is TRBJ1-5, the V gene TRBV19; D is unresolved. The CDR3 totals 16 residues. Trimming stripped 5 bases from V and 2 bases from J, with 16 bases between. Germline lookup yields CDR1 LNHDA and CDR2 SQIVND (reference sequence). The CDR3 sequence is CASSLTPDAGNQPQHF. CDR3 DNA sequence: TGTGCCAGTAGTCTTACCCCGGACGCGGGCAATCAGCCCCAGCATTTT.

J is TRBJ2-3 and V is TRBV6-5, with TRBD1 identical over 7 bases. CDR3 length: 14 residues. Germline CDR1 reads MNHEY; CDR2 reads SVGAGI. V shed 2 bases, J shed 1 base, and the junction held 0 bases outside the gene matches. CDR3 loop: CASSYGQGTDTQYF. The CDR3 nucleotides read TGTGCCAGCAGTTACGGACAGGGCACAGATACGCAGTATTTT.

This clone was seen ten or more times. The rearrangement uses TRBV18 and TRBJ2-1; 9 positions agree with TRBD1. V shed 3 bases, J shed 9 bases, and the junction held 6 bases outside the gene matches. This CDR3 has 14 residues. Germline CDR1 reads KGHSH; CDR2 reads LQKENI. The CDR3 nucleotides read TGTGCCAGCTCACCGATTACAGGGGGCGGTGAGCAGTTCTTC. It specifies CASSPITGGGEQFF.

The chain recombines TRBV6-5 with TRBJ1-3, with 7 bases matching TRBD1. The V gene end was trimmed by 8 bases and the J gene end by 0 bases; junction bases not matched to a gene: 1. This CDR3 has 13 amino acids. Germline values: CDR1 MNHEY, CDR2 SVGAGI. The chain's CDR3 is CASRDSSGNTIYF. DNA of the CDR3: TGTGCCAGCCGGGACAGCTCTGGAAACACCATATATTTT.

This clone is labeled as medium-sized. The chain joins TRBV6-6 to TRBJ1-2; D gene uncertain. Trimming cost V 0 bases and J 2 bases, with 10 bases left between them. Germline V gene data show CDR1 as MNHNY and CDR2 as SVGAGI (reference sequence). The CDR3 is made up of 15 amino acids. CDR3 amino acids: CASSYSLRGNYGYTF. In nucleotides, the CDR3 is TGTGCCAGCAGTTACTCCCTCCGGGGAAACTATGGCTACACCTTC.

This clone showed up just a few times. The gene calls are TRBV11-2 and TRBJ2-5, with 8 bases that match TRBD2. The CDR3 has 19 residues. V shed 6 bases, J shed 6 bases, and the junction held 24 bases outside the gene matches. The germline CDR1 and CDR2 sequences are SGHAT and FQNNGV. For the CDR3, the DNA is TGTGCCAGCAGGGGAGCGGGGAAGGTCGGCGGGGGGCCCCTAAAGACCCAGTACTTC. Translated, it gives CASRGAGKVGGGPLKTQYF.

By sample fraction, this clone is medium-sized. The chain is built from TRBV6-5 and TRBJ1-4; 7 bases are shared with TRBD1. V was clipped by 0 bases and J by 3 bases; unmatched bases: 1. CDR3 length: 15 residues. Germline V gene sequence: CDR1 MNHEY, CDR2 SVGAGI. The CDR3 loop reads CASSYSGTANEKLFF. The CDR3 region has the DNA TGTGCCAGCAGTTACTCCGGGACAGCTAATGAAAAACTGTTTTTT.